What follows are 20 T cell receptor beta chains derived from one specimen sequenced in a study of T cell repertoires in cytomegalovirus infection. Which antigens these TCRs recognize remains unknown. TCRdb used MiXCR to reprocess the reads, holding one entry per CDR3 protein. The sample contains some 590,000 distinct CDR3 sequences, 40% of which appear only once. The sample was cultured PBMCs, taken from culture after CMV antigen stimulation. All receptors derive from a human donor in good health (CMV status not recorded). Some clones in this sample may be carry-over from other donors' samples.

The rearrangement uses TRBV11-3 and TRBJ2-1; 8 nucleotides match TRBD2. Germline V lookup: CDR1 SGHNT, CDR2 YENEEA. CDR3 length: 15 residues. J lost 1 base, V lost 5 bases, and 4 bases had no gene match. This CDR3 is CASSPRLASYNEQFF. In DNA, the CDR3 is TGTGCCAGCAGCCCGAGACTAGCGTCCTACAATGAGCAGTTCTTC. Based on the CDR3 plus reference TRBV11-3 and TRBJ2-1, the full variable domain is EAGVVQSPRYKIIEKKQPVAFWCNPISGHNTLYWYLQNLGQGPELLIRYENEEAVDDSQLPKDRFSAERLKGVDSTLKIQPAELGDSAVYLCASSPRLASYNEQFFGPGTRLTVL.

The V gene is TRBV6-2 or TRBV6-3, the J gene TRBJ2-2; D might be TRBD1 or TRBD2, each matching 5 bases. The germline gives CDR1 MNHEY, CDR2 SVGEGT. The CDR3 sequence is 14 residues long. V was clipped by 2 bases and J by 3 bases, with 7 bases between them. The CDR3: CASSYEGHTGELFF. DNA of the CDR3: TGTGCCAGCAGTTACGAGGGGCACACCGGGGAGCTGTTTTTT.

J is TRBJ1-5 and V is TRBV28, with a weak D call TRBD1 (5 bases). CDR1 and CDR2 from the germline V gene are MDHEN and SYDVKM. The CDR3 has 16 residues. Trimming took 5 bases from V and 0 from J, leaving 14 bases between them. This chain's CDR3 is CASSIIRGDSNQPQHF. CDR3 sequence (DNA): TGTGCCAGCAGTATAATCCGGGGGGATAGCAATCAGCCCCAGCATTTT.

The chain carries TRBV20-1 and TRBJ2-7; 11 positions agree with TRBD2. The CDR3 covers 15 residues. Germline V gene data show CDR1 as DFQATT and CDR2 as SNEGSKA (reference sequence). The J segment lost 2 bases and the V segment lost 3 bases, leaving 6 bases of the junction unmatched. The CDR3 loop reads CSASRLAGGPYEQYF. Written as DNA, the CDR3 is TGCAGTGCTAGCAGGCTAGCGGGGGGACCCTACGAGCAGTACTTC.

This clonotype was counted a few times. The V and J genes are TRBV19 and TRBJ2-1, with D possibly being TRBD1 (5 bases). Trimming pared 4 bases from V and 9 bases from J, leaving 13 bases between. Germline-derived CDR1 and CDR2 are LNHDA and SQIVND (reference sequence). The CDR3 length is 13 residues. The CDR3 is CASSRGHPGEQFF. The DNA of the CDR3 is TGTGCCAGTAGTAGAGGACATCCCGGTGAGCAGTTCTTC.

This clonotype has a handful of counts. The chain combines TRBV7-9 with TRBJ1-1; TRBD1 matches at 8 bases. The junction had 8 bases not matched to a gene; V was cut back by 4 bases and J by 7 bases. The CDR3 spans 14 residues. Per germline, CDR1 SEHNR and CDR2 FQNEAQ (reference sequence). The CDR3 DNA reads TGTGCCAGCAGCTCCAAGGACAGGGATAATGAAGCTTTCTTT. Its protein is CASSSKDRDNEAFF.

This clonotype was counted a few times. V and J are TRBV7-9 and TRBJ1-5, with TRBD1 matching 7 bases. CDR3 length equals 14 residues. J was trimmed by 7 bases and V by 5 bases; bases with no gene match: 8. CDR1 and CDR2 from the germline V gene are SEHNR and FQNEAQ (reference sequence). CDR3 amino acids: CASSPGGGDQPQHF. The CDR3 nucleotides read TGTGCCAGCAGCCCAGGGGGAGGGGACCAGCCCCAGCATTTT.

J is TRBJ2-1 and V is TRBV6-6; 10 nucleotides align to TRBD2. Germline V CDR1 and CDR2: MNHNY, SVGAGI (reference sequence). The CDR3 length is 17 residues. Unmatched junction bases numbered 14, after V lost 5 bases and J lost 7 bases. The CDR3 DNA is TGTGCCAGCAGTCCTGGGAGCGGGGGGGCTCTGGGGAATGAGCAGTTCTTC. It specifies CASSPGSGGALGNEQFF.

This clonotype has a count of ten or more. The chain links TRBV7-2 to TRBJ2-7, with TRBD2 as a possible D gene (7 bases). Trimming took off 6 bases at V and 2 bases at J, with 14 bases between the two ends. The CDR3 runs to 14 residues. CDR1 is SGHTA and CDR2 is FQGNSA in the germline V gene. The CDR3: CASRQGGAPYEQYF. In DNA form, the CDR3 reads TGTGCCAGCAGACAAGGGGGGGCCCCCTACGAGCAGTACTTC.

The J gene is TRBJ2-2, the V gene TRBV28, with 11 nucleotides matching TRBD2. The trim removed 7 bases at V and 4 bases at J, leaving 14 bases unmatched. Germline V CDR1 and CDR2: MDHEN, SYDVKM. The CDR3 contains 18 residues. CDR3 DNA: TGTGCCAGCACCGGAGAGACTAGCGGGGTGGGTTCCACCGGGGAGCTGTTTTTT. It specifies CASTGETSGVGSTGELFF.

The chain has TRBV5-4 and TRBJ2-1; 10 nucleotides line up with TRBD1. V was pared by 4 bases and J by 7 bases, with 8 bases of the junction left unmatched. Germline loops: CDR1 SGHNT, CDR2 YYREEE (reference sequence). The CDR3 totals 15 residues. The CDR3 region is CASSQRTGGRNEQFF. DNA of the CDR3: TGTGCCAGCAGCCAGCGGACAGGGGGTCGGAATGAGCAGTTCTTC.

The chain's CDR3 is CASGSSDSNEKLFF. The CDR3 DNA is TGTGCCAGCGGCTCATCGGACAGTAATGAAAAACTGTTTTTT. The chain carries TRBV27 and TRBJ1-4; TRBD1 is a possible D gene (6 bases). Trimming pared 8 bases from V and 4 bases from J, leaving 14 bases between. Germline loops: CDR1 MNHEY, CDR2 SMNVEV (reference sequence). The CDR3 is 14 residues long. The full variable domain, rest sourced from reference TRBV27 and TRBJ1-4, is EAQVTQNPRYLITVTGKKLTVTCSQNMNHEYMSWYRQDPGLGLRQIYYSMNVEVTDKGDVPEGYKVSRKEKRNFPLILESPSPNQTSLYFCASGSSDSNEKLFFGSGTQLSVL.

This clonotype came up a few times. This chain connects TRBV7-2 to TRBJ2-7; 11 nucleotides agree with TRBD2. The J segment lost 7 bases and the V segment lost 4 bases, leaving 15 bases of the junction unmatched. This CDR3 has 17 amino acids. Germline-derived CDR1 and CDR2 are SGHTA and FQGNSA. The CDR3 loop is CASSSQVGLAGGGEQYF. As DNA, the CDR3 is TGTGCCAGCAGCTCCCAGGTCGGATTAGCGGGAGGGGGAGAGCAGTACTTC.

This clonotype was observed a handful of times. This rearrangement joins TRBV7-6 to TRBJ2-7; TRBD1 might be the D (6 bases). V was shortened by 5 bases and J by 3 bases, with 11 bases between the two germline ends. The CDR3 contains 13 residues. CDR1 and CDR2 (germline): SGHVS, FNYEAQ. In nucleotides, the CDR3 is TGTGCCAGCAGCCTGGGACACCTCTACGAGCAGTACTTC. It specifies CASSLGHLYEQYF.

V and J are TRBV29-1 and TRBJ2-2; perhaps TRBD1 as D (6 bases). CDR3 size: 15 residues. Germline assignment: CDR1 SQVTM and CDR2 ANQGSEA. With 4 bases removed from V and 4 bases from J, the gap between germline ends came to 16 bases. CDR3 nucleotide sequence: TGCAGCGTTGGAGTGGCAGGGGTGGGCACCGGGGAGCTGTTTTTT. Its translation: CSVGVAGVGTGELFF.

This chain links TRBV18 with TRBJ1-1; 7 bases line up with TRBD1. The CDR3 loop spans 15 amino acids. Germline CDR1 KGHSH, CDR2 LQKENI. With V trimmed by 0 bases and J by 4 bases, 5 bases remained unmatched. CDR3 protein: CASSPPGGAVTEAFF. The CDR3 DNA follows: TGTGCCAGCTCACCACCAGGGGGCGCGGTCACTGAAGCTTTCTTT.

This clonotype has a handful of counts. The chain is built from TRBV7-2 and TRBJ2-1; the match to TRBD2 covers 7 bases. The germline gives CDR1 SGHTA, CDR2 FQGNSA. V lost 2 bases and J lost 8; bases outside the gene matches: 9. The CDR3 has 15 amino acids. In DNA form, the CDR3 reads TGTGCCAGCAGCTTATCCAGGACTAGGATCTATGAGCAGTTCTTC. The encoded protein is CASSLSRTRIYEQFF.

The chain has TRBV20-1 and TRBJ1-5, with TRBD1 matching 7 bases. Germline V gene sequence: CDR1 DFQATT, CDR2 SNEGSKA (reference sequence). V was pared by 3 bases and J by 4 bases, with 6 bases of the junction left unmatched. The CDR3 totals 14 residues. CDR3 loop: CSASAGTANQPQHF. CDR3 DNA sequence: TGCAGTGCTAGTGCTGGGACAGCAAATCAGCCCCAGCATTTT.

This clonotype was picked up a small number of times. The chain carries TRBV19 and TRBJ1-1; D is possibly TRBD1 (5 bases). The germline V and J ends were trimmed by 6 bases and 4 bases, with 15 bases remaining between them. The CDR3 is 14 residues long. CDR1 is LNHDA and CDR2 is SQIVND in the germline V gene (reference sequence). CDR3 DNA sequence: TGTGCCAGTAGCCAAGACAGAAAAGGCACTGAAGCTTTCTTT. Amino acid sequence: CASSQDRKGTEAFF.

The genes are TRBV28 and TRBJ1-5; D ambiguous. Germline CDR1 reads MDHEN; CDR2 reads SYDVKM. V was cut by 3 bases and J by 11 bases, with 11 bases left in between. The CDR3 spans 12 residues. Here the CDR3 DNA reads TGTGCCAGCAGTTTGTTGGCTTCAGCCCAGCATTTT. This encodes CASSLLASAQHF.